Presented here are 5 T cell receptor beta chains from one specimen sequenced in a study of neurological immune-mediated disorders. One entry per CDR3 protein results from TCRdb running MiXCR on the 5' RACE reads. The table records roughly 40,000 distinct CDR3 sequences, 2.5% of them present only once. Sequencing used PBMCs. The receptor source for this set is a man in his fifties with multiple sclerosis.

This clonotype was recorded at least ten times. V is TRBV3-1 and J is TRBJ1-6, with D maybe TRBD1 (5 bases). V dropped 0 bases and J dropped 10 bases, with 16 bases sitting between them. Germline CDR1 LGHDT, CDR2 YNNKEL (reference sequence). The CDR3 has 16 residues. The CDR3 loop reads CASSQERGANQSPLHF. CDR3 bases: TGTGCCAGCAGCCAAGAGCGAGGGGCGAATCAGTCACCCCTCCACTTT.

A few counts support this clonotype. A much larger clone lies a single base off, so this may be a read error. The chain is built from TRBV6-5 and TRBJ2-7; unclear D gene. Germline lookup yields CDR1 MNHEY and CDR2 SVGAGI. Trimming removed 8 bases from V and 4 bases from J, with 9 bases in between. The length of the CDR3 is 11 residues. The chain's CDR3 is CASQKEYEQYF. The CDR3 nucleotides read TGTGCCAGCCAAAAGGAGTACGAGCAGTACTTC.

This clonotype has at least ten counts. The chain links TRBV6-1 to TRBJ2-5; TRBD1 is a possible D gene (6 bases). V shed 5 bases and J shed 1 base, with 17 bases lying between them. Germline loops: CDR1 MNHNS, CDR2 SASEGT. CDR3 length: 16 residues. This chain's CDR3 is CASSPRDILGQETQYF. CDR3 in DNA: TGTGCCAGCAGTCCCCGGGACATTTTAGGCCAAGAGACCCAGTACTTC.

This clonotype was counted at least ten times. This chain joins TRBV3-1 and TRBJ2-2; 8 bases map to TRBD2. J gave up 0 bases and V 0 bases, and 3 bases lay outside the gene matches. Germline CDR1 and CDR2: LGHDT and YNNKEL (reference sequence). CDR3 length equals 17 residues. CDR3 bases: TGTGCCAGCAGCCAAGATCCGGGACTAGCGAACACCGGGGAGCTGTTTTTT. Translating it yields CASSQDPGLANTGELFF.

This clonotype has ten or more counts. The V call is TRBV7-8, the J call TRBJ1-1; no firm D call. Trimming stripped 6 bases from V and 1 base from J, with 15 bases between. This CDR3 is 15 amino acids long. Germline CDR1 and CDR2: SGHVS and FQNEAQ. CDR3 nucleotides: TGTGCCAGCAGTAAACGGGGAAGCAAGAACACTGAAGCTTTCTTT. It codes for CASSKRGSKNTEAFF.